The present T cell receptor beta chain was sequenced within a study of blood T cell repertoires in COVID-19 (dated by TCRdb to about 2020). Background for the entire study: The collaborator samples originated in the United States, Italy and Spain and spanned the acute and convalescent phases of COVID-19. A de-identified subject ID, COVID-19 status, age in years and sex were almost always included in the sample metadata. The samples were drawn from two sources: the first 160 participants of the ongoing ImmuneRACE study, and 1,254 subjects contributed by 6 global collaborators. Where available, HLA class I and class II types were obtained from metadata supplied by the sample provider rather than from assay-based typing. Deeply sampled blood TCRbeta repertoires from subjects exposed to, actively infected with, or recovered from COVID-19 were included in the dataset. The material from the prospective study consisted of cDNA or gDNA derived from T cells, B-cell-depleted T cells, or PBMCs. The repertoires were released in a freely available public database meant as a resource for research on the immune response to SARS-CoV-2.

General conclusions and limits of the study: Clinical and demographic metadata were provided uncurated, with the amount varying by source and participant.

Enrolling through a virtual design, the prospective study's participants ranged in age from about 18 to 100 years and lived across approximately 25 United States geographic areas. To assign participants to cohorts, the prospective study relied on clinical history that participants themselves reported in a screening survey and a study questionnaire. Recovered participants in ImmuneRACE Cohort 3 were defined as having two consecutive negative NP/OP PCR tests, clearance from a healthcare professional, or resolution of symptoms. In the prospective study, whole blood, serum and a nasopharyngeal or oropharyngeal swab were collected from each participant by mobile phlebotomists. Participants in the prospective study had the option to provide additional blood draws and questionnaires over a roughly two-month period. Before DNA extraction, blood samples from the prospective study were shipped at room temperature or frozen.

TCRbeta CDR3 regions were amplified from genomic DNA by means of the immunoSEQ Assay, a bias-controlled multiplex PCR. Processing in the source paper ran as follows. Nucleated cell counts per sample were estimated from amplification of reference gene primers within the assay. To quantify the absolute abundance of each unique TCRbeta CDR3 rearrangement, sequence reads were collapsed and filtered. Productive Simpson clonality was computed per sample as the square root of Simpson's diversity index over productive rearrangements. Here the immuneACCESS table is served through TCRdb, limited to in-frame sequences with V and J called. Missing clones are a known gap in these copies; in checked studies unresolved V genes cover under half, and the rest lacks a known reason. The D gene and trimming were derived from the DNA, and the V and J assignments and clone size from that table. This sample lists under 300,000 clones; around nine tenths were detected once. The ten most abundant clones make up 1.5% to 2% of the sample.

Concerning this clone: What this receptor recognizes is not known. Nothing much larger sits one base from this clone, and base qualities are not available.

CDR1 and CDR2, looked up from the germline V gene, are SGHRS and YFSETQ. The V end loses 4 bases and the J end loses 7 bases, and a stretch of 20 bases separates them. Reading from cysteine to phenylalanine, the CDR3 counts 15 amino acids. Just the 45-base CDR3 DNA is kept, in frame starting at base 1. The rearrangement combines TRBV5-1 with TRBJ1-2; no confident D gene assignment can be made. This clonotype was obtained from a woman aged 18-29 years who had recovered from COVID-19. The sequencing sample was made of PBMCs or T cells enriched from blood (not recorded which). The CDR3 in this case is CASSPQAGGMGGYTF. The nucleotide sequence is given as TGCGCCAGCAGCCCCCAGGCAGGCGGGATGGGTGGCTACACCTTC.